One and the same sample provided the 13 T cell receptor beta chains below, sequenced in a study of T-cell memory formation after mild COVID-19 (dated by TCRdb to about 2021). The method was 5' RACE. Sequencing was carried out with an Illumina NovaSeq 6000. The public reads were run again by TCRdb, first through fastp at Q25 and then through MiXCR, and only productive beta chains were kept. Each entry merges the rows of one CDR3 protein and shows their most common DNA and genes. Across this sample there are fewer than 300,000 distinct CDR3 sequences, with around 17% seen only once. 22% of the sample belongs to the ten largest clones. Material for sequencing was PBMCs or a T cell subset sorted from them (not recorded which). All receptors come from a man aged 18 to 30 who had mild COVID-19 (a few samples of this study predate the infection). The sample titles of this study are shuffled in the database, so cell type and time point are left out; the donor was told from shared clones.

CDR3: CSAVRAGGLRDFF. For the CDR3, the DNA is TGCAGTGCCGTCAGAGCGGGGGGGCTAAGGGATTTCTTC. This chain joins TRBV20-1 and TRBJ2-1; 10 bases agree with TRBD2. This CDR3 region has 13 residues. V was pared by 6 bases and J by 16 bases, with 15 bases of the junction left unmatched. CDR1 and CDR2 (germline): DFQATT, SNEGSKA (reference sequence).

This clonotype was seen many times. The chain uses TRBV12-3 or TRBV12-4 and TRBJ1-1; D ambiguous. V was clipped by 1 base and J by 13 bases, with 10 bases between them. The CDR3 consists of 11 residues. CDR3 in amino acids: CASSLGIKDFF. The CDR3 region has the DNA TGTGCCAGCAGTTTAGGGATCAAGGATTTCTTT.

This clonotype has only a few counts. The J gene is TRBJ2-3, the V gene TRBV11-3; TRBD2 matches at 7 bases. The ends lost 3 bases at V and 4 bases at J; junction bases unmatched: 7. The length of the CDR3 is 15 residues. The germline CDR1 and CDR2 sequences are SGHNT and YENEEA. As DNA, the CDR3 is TGTGCCAGCAGCTTGGGAGGGGCTGTATCAGATACGCAGTATTTT. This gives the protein CASSLGGAVSDTQYF.

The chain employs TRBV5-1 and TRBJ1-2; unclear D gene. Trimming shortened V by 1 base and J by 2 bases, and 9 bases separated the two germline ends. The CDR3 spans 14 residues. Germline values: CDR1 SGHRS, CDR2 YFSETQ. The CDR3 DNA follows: TGCGCCAGCAGCTTGACGGGCCCGAACTATGGCTACACCTTC. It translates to CASSLTGPNYGYTF. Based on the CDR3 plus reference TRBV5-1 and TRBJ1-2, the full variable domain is KAGVTQTPRYLIKTRGQQVTLSCSPISGHRSVSWYQQTPGQGLQFLFEYFSETQRNKGNFPGRFSGRQFSNSRSEMNVSTLELGDSALYLCASSLTGPNYGYTFGSGTRLTVV.

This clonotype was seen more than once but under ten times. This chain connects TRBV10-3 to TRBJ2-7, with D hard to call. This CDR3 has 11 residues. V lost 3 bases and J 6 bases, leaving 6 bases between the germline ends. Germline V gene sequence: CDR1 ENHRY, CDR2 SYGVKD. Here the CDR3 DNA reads TGTGCCATCAGTGAAGGCCTCGAGCAGTACGTC. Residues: CAISEGLEQYV.

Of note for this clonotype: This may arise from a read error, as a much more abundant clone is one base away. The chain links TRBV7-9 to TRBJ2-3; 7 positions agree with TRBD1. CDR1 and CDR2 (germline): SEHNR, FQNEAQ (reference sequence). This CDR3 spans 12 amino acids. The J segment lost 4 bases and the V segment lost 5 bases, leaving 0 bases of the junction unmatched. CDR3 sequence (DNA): TGTGCCAGCAGCCAGGGGGCAGATACGCAGTATTTT. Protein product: CASSQGADTQYF.

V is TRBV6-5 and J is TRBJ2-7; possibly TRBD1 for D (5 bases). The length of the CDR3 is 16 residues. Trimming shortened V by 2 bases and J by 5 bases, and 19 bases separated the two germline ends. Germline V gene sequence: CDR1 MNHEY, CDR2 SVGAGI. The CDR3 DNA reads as TGTGCCAGCAGTTACGACCCAGGGATTCAAGGGAACGAGCAGTACTTC. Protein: CASSYDPGIQGNEQYF.

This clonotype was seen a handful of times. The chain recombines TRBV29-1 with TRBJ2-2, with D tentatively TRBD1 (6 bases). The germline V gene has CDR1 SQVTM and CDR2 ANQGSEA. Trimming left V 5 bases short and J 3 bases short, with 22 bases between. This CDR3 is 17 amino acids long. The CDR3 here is CSVSRYRDNLYTGELFF. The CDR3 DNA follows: TGCAGCGTTTCTCGGTATCGGGACAACCTATACACCGGGGAGCTGTTTTTT.

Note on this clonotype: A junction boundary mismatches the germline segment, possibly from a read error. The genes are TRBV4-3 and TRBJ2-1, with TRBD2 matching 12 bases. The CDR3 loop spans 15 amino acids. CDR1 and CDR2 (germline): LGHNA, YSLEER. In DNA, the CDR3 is TGCGCCAGCAGCCAAAACCTAGCGGGGGGGCCCCCACAGTCGTTC. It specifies CASSQNLAGGPPQSF.

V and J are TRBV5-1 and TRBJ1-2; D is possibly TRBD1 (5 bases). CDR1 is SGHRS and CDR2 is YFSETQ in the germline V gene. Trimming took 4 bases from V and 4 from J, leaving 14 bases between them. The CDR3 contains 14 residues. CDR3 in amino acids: CASSPLDRSYGYTF. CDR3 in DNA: TGCGCCAGCAGCCCCTTAGACAGATCCTATGGCTACACCTTC.

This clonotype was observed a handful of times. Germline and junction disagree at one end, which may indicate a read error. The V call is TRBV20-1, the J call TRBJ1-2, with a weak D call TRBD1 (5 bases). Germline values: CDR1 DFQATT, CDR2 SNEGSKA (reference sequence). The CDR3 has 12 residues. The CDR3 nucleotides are TGCAGTGTTAGAGGGGTATTGGGTGGCTACACCTTC. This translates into CSVRGVLGGYTF.

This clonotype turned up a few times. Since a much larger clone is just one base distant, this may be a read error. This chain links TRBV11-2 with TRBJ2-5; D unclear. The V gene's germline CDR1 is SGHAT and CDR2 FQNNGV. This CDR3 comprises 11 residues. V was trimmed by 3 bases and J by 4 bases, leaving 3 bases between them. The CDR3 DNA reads TGTGCCAGCAGCTTCGTAGAGACCCAGTACTTC. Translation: CASSFVETQYF.

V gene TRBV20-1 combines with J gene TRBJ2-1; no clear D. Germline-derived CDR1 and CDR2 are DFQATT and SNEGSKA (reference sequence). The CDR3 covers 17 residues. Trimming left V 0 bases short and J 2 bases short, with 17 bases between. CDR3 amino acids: CSARDSAPHRPYNEQFF. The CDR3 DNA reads TGCAGTGCTAGAGATTCGGCCCCTCACCGGCCCTACAATGAGCAGTTCTTC.